The 20 T cell receptor beta chains below were found in one sample sequenced in a study of vaccination effects on CD4 cells after COVID-19. Viral peptide pool expansion of antigen-specific CD4+ T cells preceded sequencing in the ViraFEST assay. The authors isolated CD4+ T cells after roughly eleven days of culture. All vaccine recipients tested negative for nucleocapsid antibodies and had never contracted SARS-CoV-2 infection. The protocol was immunoSEQ multiplex PCR, while the TCRdb copy is restricted to in-frame clones and leaves out a portion. Here the sample spans tens of thousands of clones, less than 80% being singletons. These receptors lack a known antigen. The specimen was CD4+ T cells from PBMCs cultured with HCoV-OC43 spike peptides, collected before COVID-19 vaccination. As to subset: HCoV-OC43 spike overlapping peptide pool stimulation. The receptors stem from a human donor who received a COVID-19 vaccine.

This sequence joins TRBV6-4 and TRBJ1-6; D call uncertain. The CDR3 is 15 amino acids. Trimming took 4 bases from V and 9 from J, leaving 16 bases between them. The V gene's germline CDR1 is MRHNA and CDR2 SNTAGT. The CDR3 DNA sequence: TGTGCCAGCAGTGTTGTGGCAGCGTGGGGTTCACCCCTCCACTTT. Protein sequence: CASSVVAAWGSPLHF.

This clone showed up just a few times. The V call is TRBV10-3, the J call TRBJ2-5, with TRBD2 matching over 8 bases. This CDR3 spans 13 amino acids. Germline trimming cut 4 bases from V and 3 bases from J; bases unmatched to any gene: 1. The germline V gene has CDR1 ENHRY and CDR2 SYGVKD. The DNA of the CDR3 is TGTGCCATCAGTGCAGCGGGGGAAGAGACCCAGTACTTC. It yields the protein CAISAAGEETQYF.

In this sample, this clone turned up a few times. This chain connects TRBV7-8 to TRBJ1-4; no firm D call. Trimming stripped 1 base from V and 8 bases from J, with 11 bases between. The germline CDR1 and CDR2 sequences are SGHVS and FQNEAQ. CDR3 length equals 14 residues. This chain's CDR3 is CASSLGSTGEKLFF. The CDR3 DNA follows: TGTGCCAGCAGCTTAGGGTCTACCGGAGAAAAACTGTTTTTT. Full variable domain (outside the CDR3, taken from reference TRBV7-8 and TRBJ1-4): GAGVSQSPRYKVAKRGQDVALRCDPISGHVSLFWYQQALGQGPEFLTYFQNEAQLDKSGLPSDRFFAERPEGSVSTLKIQRTQQEDSAVYLCASSLGSTGEKLFFGSGTQLSVL.

This clone appeared a few times. This chain joins TRBV27 and TRBJ2-5, with 7 positions matching TRBD1. CDR3 length equals 12 residues. V gave up 6 bases and J gave up 5 bases; unmatched junction bases: 3. Germline V gene data show CDR1 as MNHEY and CDR2 as SMNVEV (reference sequence). The CDR3: CASRGGAETQYF. CDR3 DNA: TGTGCCAGCAGAGGGGGCGCGGAGACCCAGTACTTC.

The chain employs TRBV19 and TRBJ1-3; tentative D call: TRBD1 (6 bases). V dropped 7 bases and J dropped 3 bases, with 16 bases sitting between them. This CDR3 is 15 amino acids long. Per the germline V gene, CDR1 is LNHDA and CDR2 is SQIVND (reference sequence). The CDR3 sequence is CASILNTGNGNTIYF. The CDR3 DNA sequence: TGTGCCAGTATCCTAAATACAGGGAATGGAAACACCATATATTTT. Full variable domain (rest looked up from reference TRBV19 and TRBJ1-3): DGGITQSPKYLFRKEGQNVTLSCEQNLNHDAMYWYRQDPGQGLRLIYYSQIVNDFQKGDIAEGYSVSREKKESFPLTVTSAQKNPTAFYLCASILNTGNGNTIYFGEGSWLTVV.

The chain couples TRBV6-6 to TRBJ2-1; no clear D gene. This CDR3 is 14 amino acids long. The ends were cut back, 5 bases at V and 7 bases at J, with 15 bases in the middle. The germline CDR1 and CDR2 sequences are MNHNY and SVGAGI (reference sequence). CDR3 coding DNA: TGTGCCAGCAGTGATTACTCCGCGGAGAATGAGCAGTTCTTC. Its protein is CASSDYSAENEQFF.

The chain links TRBV9 to TRBJ1-4; D might be TRBD1 (5 bases). The V end was cut by 3 bases, the J end by 7 bases, with 16 bases between. Germline CDR1 is SGDLS and CDR2 is YYNGEE. This CDR3 spans 15 amino acids. As DNA, the CDR3 is TGTGCCAGCAGCGGCGGGGCAGGGAGTGTTGAAAAACTGTTTTTT. Its protein product is CASSGGAGSVEKLFF.

The chain couples TRBV12-3 or TRBV12-4 to TRBJ2-5, with unresolved D. Trimming removed 6 bases at V and 3 bases at J, with 11 bases between. The CDR3 length is 13 residues. CDR3 sequence: CASSRIGEETQYF. CDR3 bases: TGTGCCAGCAGCCGAATTGGGGAAGAGACCCAGTACTTC.

The gene calls are TRBV28 and TRBJ2-7; TRBD1 agrees at 9 bases. V shed 4 bases, J shed 4 bases, and the junction held 8 bases outside the gene matches. The V gene's germline CDR1 is MDHEN and CDR2 SYDVKM. This CDR3 spans 15 amino acids. The CDR3 spells CASSSYGTGIYEQYV. CDR3 DNA sequence: TGTGCCAGCAGTTCCTACGGGACAGGGATATACGAGCAGTACGTC.

J is TRBJ1-2 and V is TRBV6-2 or TRBV6-3, with D possibly being TRBD1 (5 bases). The CDR3 runs 15 residues. V lost 5 bases to trimming and J lost 2 bases, with 15 bases between them. Germline V gene sequence: CDR1 MNHEY, CDR2 SVGEGT. The CDR3 spells CASSTERTPNYGYTF. The CDR3 nucleotides are TGTGCCAGCAGTACGGAGCGGACACCGAACTATGGCTACACCTTC.

This chain connects TRBV18 to TRBJ1-1; 8 bases line up with TRBD1. Germline loops: CDR1 KGHSH, CDR2 LQKENI. The V and J ends lost 6 bases and 0 bases, in that order; junction bases with no gene match: 9. The CDR3 runs 16 residues. CDR3 sequence reads: CASSPGTGLLNTEAFF. CDR3 in DNA: TGTGCCAGCTCGCCCGGGACAGGCCTCCTGAACACTGAAGCTTTCTTT.

The chain has TRBV6-1 and TRBJ1-2, with D possibly matching TRBD1 (5 bases). V lost 0 bases and J lost 5, with 7 bases in between. The CDR3 extends over 13 amino acids. The germline gives CDR1 MNHNS, CDR2 SASEGT. CDR3 amino acids: CASSEAGGYGYTF. Written as DNA, the CDR3 is TGTGCCAGCAGTGAAGCCGGGGGATATGGCTACACCTTC.

V gene TRBV5-1 combines with J gene TRBJ2-5; D gene uncertain. Deletions cut 0 bases from V and 1 base from J, with 7 bases between. CDR3 length equals 14 residues. Germline CDR1 SGHRS, CDR2 YFSETQ. CDR3 amino acids: CASSLAPTQETQYF. CDR3 DNA: TGCGCCAGCAGCTTGGCCCCCACCCAAGAGACCCAGTACTTC.

V gene TRBV2 combines with J gene TRBJ1-3; 7 nucleotides align to TRBD1. The CDR3 contains 13 residues. Trimming at V came to 7 bases and at J to 4 bases, leaving 4 bases not matched to a gene. CDR1 SNHLY and CDR2 FYNNEI come from the germline V gene. The CDR3 DNA sequence: TGTGCCAGCACTACACAGGGGGGAAACACCATATATTTT. This encodes CASTTQGGNTIYF.

The V and J genes are TRBV6-5 and TRBJ1-2, with 7 nucleotides matching TRBD1. The CDR3 extends over 12 amino acids. Germline V gives CDR1 MNHEY, CDR2 SVGAGI. Trimming removed 5 bases from V and 3 bases from J; junction bases left unmatched: 0. The CDR3 DNA follows: TGTGCCAGCAGTCAGGGGGACTATGGCTACACCTTC. It codes for CASSQGDYGYTF.

Comment on this clone: The sample has other DNA sequences that encode this CDR3 too. DNA for the CDR3: TGTGCCAGCAGCCCAACAGGGGTCACCTACAATGAGCAGTTCTTC. The encoded protein is CASSPTGVTYNEQFF. The chain recombines TRBV13 with TRBJ2-1; 7 nucleotides match TRBD1. The CDR3 loop spans 15 amino acids. Germline CDR1 PRHDT, CDR2 FYEKMQ (reference sequence). V shed 5 bases, J shed 2 bases, and the junction held 6 bases outside the gene matches.

This chain connects TRBV5-1 to TRBJ2-1; D might be TRBD1 (6 bases). The CDR3 is made up of 14 amino acids. The V end lost 4 bases, the J end lost 6 bases, and 14 bases lay between the germline ends. Germline assignment: CDR1 SGHRS and CDR2 YFSETQ. The CDR3 DNA reads TGCGCCAGCAGCAACGTACAGGGATCCAATGAGCAGTTCTTC. Amino acids: CASSNVQGSNEQFF.

The genes are TRBV27 and TRBJ1-2; D uncertain. Trimming stripped 2 bases from V and 4 bases from J, with 8 bases between. The length of the CDR3 is 13 residues. Germline V gene data show CDR1 as MNHEY and CDR2 as SMNVEV (reference sequence). DNA of the CDR3: TGTGCCAGCAGTTTAAGGCCACCCTATGGCTACACCTTC. It codes for CASSLRPPYGYTF.

The chain combines TRBV7-3 with TRBJ2-2, with D possibly TRBD2 on 6 matching bases. V lost 5 bases and J lost 2, with 9 bases in between. Germline V lookup: CDR1 SGHTA, CDR2 FQGTGA. This CDR3 region has 14 residues. For the CDR3, the DNA is TGTGCCAGCAGCCGGCGGGGTAACACCGGGGAGCTGTTTTTT. This gives the protein CASSRRGNTGELFF.

The chain recombines TRBV2 with TRBJ2-3; TRBD1 might be the D (6 bases). CDR3 length equals 17 residues. Germline CDR1 reads SNHLY; CDR2 reads FYNNEI. V lost 6 bases and J lost 0, with 19 bases in between. CDR3 amino acids: CASRVPGDADSTDTQYF. CDR3 nucleotide sequence: TGTGCCAGCAGAGTACCAGGGGACGCCGATAGCACAGATACGCAGTATTTT.